This T cell receptor (beta chain) originates from a study of blood T cell repertoires in COVID-19. Study in general: T cells, B-cell-depleted T cells, or PBMCs supplied cDNA or gDNA.

Participants' reported clinical history set cohort assignment. Repertoires were generated with immunoSEQ multiplex PCR, while TCRdb's copy carries only in-frame clones and drops some. This table holds approximately 150,000 clones, roughly 80% found once. The CDR3 runs to 14 residues. V gave up 5 bases and J gave up 2 bases; unmatched junction bases: 5. CDR1 is SEHNR and CDR2 is FQNEAQ in the germline V gene (reference sequence). The TCR was taken from a woman between 40 and 55 years old with acute COVID-19. The rearrangement joins TRBV7-9 to TRBJ2-5, with 7 bases lining up with TRBD1. Sequencing was performed on PBMCs or T cells enriched from blood (not recorded which). The CDR3 loop reads CASSTGQVQETQYF. DNA for the CDR3: TGTGCCAGCAGCACCGGACAGGTGCAAGAGACCCAGTACTTC.